This T cell receptor (beta chain) stems from a study of cytomegalovirus exposure and HLA in healthy donors. Broader study findings: In a later analysis, V- and J-gene trimming of beta chains associated with a DCLRE1C missense variant, replicated independently. In vitro work confirmed that a few CMV-associated chains recognize CMV antigens.

Trimming removed 7 bases at V and 4 bases at J, with 19 bases between. Per the germline V gene, CDR1 is MNHEY and CDR2 is SVGAGI. The CDR3 is 15 amino acids. Concerning this clone itself: Its matching antigen is unknown.

Vbeta (60) and Jbeta (13) primers were used in the PCR. In the source study's methods: A later analysis counted 65 million to 95 million unique TCR beta chains, around 12 million shared. Using immunoSEQ multiplex PCR, the repertoire was profiled, and TCRdb retains in-frame clones only, with some absent. V and J calls and clone size are as listed in that table; D and trimming were resolved from the DNA. The profile shows 60,000 to 75,000 clones, approximately 81% of them singletons. Sample: PBMCs. The rearrangement links TRBV6-5 to TRBJ1-1; possible D gene TRBD1, 5 bases. The TCR comes from a woman between 25 and 40 years old in good health and CMV-seropositive. CDR3 DNA: TGTGCCAGCACCCCACCGGGGGTTAGCGGCACTGAAGCTTTCTTT. This sequence encodes CASTPPGVSGTEAFF.